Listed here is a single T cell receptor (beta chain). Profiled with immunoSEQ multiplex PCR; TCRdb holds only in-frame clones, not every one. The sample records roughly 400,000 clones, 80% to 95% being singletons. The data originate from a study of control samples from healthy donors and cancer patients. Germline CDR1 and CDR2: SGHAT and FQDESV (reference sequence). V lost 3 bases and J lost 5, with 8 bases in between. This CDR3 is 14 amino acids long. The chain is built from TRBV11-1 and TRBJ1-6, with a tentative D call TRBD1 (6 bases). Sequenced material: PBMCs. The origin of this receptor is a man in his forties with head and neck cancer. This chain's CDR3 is CASSLTGNNSPLHF. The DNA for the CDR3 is TGTGCCAGCAGCTTGACAGGAAATAATTCACCCCTCCACTTT.